This record covers a single T cell receptor beta chain. What it binds is not known. The sample comes from a study of cytomegalovirus exposure and HLA in healthy donors. Whole-study results and caveats: Published work reported that the classifier diagnosed cytomegalovirus status with high specificity and sensitivity. In vitro, a few CMV-associated chains proved specific for CMV antigens.

The data were produced by immunoSEQ multiplex PCR, yet TCRdb's version contains in-frame clones alone and is incomplete. The sample comprises tens of thousands of clones, about 94% of which are singletons, and 4% to 5.5% rests with the top ten. The clonotype comes from a man in his late teens or twenties in good health and CMV-seropositive. What was sequenced was PBMCs.

For the CDR3, the DNA is TGTGCCAGCAGCTTATCCGAGACAGGCGGCGAGCAGTACTTC. This sequence encodes CASSLSETGGEQYF. The genes are TRBV7-6 and TRBJ2-7, with D tentatively TRBD1 (6 bases). Germline CDR1 reads SGHVS; CDR2 reads FNYEAQ. The V end lost 2 bases, the J end lost 6 bases, and 14 bases lay between the germline ends. The CDR3 has 14 amino acids.